A single sample gave rise to the 27 T cell receptor beta chains below, sequenced in a study of T cell responses to AZD1222 COVID-19 vaccine. Clones were read by immunoSEQ multiplex PCR, and TCRdb kept only the in-frame ones, dropping some. Among 80,000 or so clones listed, around nine tenths were seen once. The specimen was peripheral blood, collected on day 0 of AZD1222 vaccination. All receptors derive from an adult in good health.

The chain is built from TRBV3-1 (or the pseudogene TRBV3-2) and TRBJ2-3; 8 bases agree with TRBD2. The J segment lost 4 bases and the V segment lost 3 bases, leaving 3 bases of the junction unmatched. Germline CDR1 reads LGHDT; CDR2 reads YNNKEL (reference sequence). This CDR3 region has 14 residues. CDR3 sequence: CASSHRRGADTQYF. The CDR3 coding sequence is TGTGCCAGCAGCCACAGGCGGGGGGCAGATACGCAGTATTTT.

In nucleotides, the CDR3 is TGTGCCAGCAGTGAAGCAGCACCTACCGCTGAGCAGTTCTTC. Amino acids: CASSEAAPTAEQFF. The J gene is TRBJ2-1, the V gene TRBV6-1; D gene ambiguous. The length of the CDR3 is 14 residues. Trimming removed 0 bases at V and 9 bases at J, with 12 bases between. Germline CDR1 is MNHNS and CDR2 is SASEGT.

The rearrangement links TRBV4-3 to TRBJ2-2, with TRBD1 identical over 7 bases. Germline CDR1 is LGHNA and CDR2 is YSLEER. The V segment lost 2 bases and the J segment 4 bases; nucleotides outside the gene matches: 7. The CDR3 extends over 16 amino acids. CDR3 nucleotide sequence: TGCGCCAGCAGCCAACAACAGGGGACGGGCACCGGGGAGCTGTTTTTT. Encoded protein: CASSQQQGTGTGELFF.

The chain recombines TRBV5-1 with TRBJ2-1; 12 nucleotides agree with TRBD2. Germline lookup yields CDR1 SGHRS and CDR2 YFSETQ. The CDR3 runs to 16 residues. V trimming: 2 bases; J trimming: 4 bases; junction bases outside the gene matches: 4. This CDR3 is CASSFSTSGGYNEQFF. DNA for the CDR3: TGCGCCAGCAGCTTTTCGACTAGCGGGGGTTACAATGAGCAGTTCTTC.

This sequence joins TRBV6-6 and TRBJ1-5; 12 bases map to TRBD1. Germline loops: CDR1 MNHNY, CDR2 SVGAGI (reference sequence). The J segment lost 5 bases and the V segment lost 7 bases, leaving 6 bases of the junction unmatched. The CDR3 contains 15 residues. CDR3 residues: CASTAGTGGYQPQHF. Here the CDR3 DNA reads TGTGCCAGCACCGCAGGGACAGGGGGCTATCAGCCCCAGCATTTT.

The rearrangement joins TRBV7-2 to TRBJ2-7, with TRBD2 identical over 8 bases. After removal of 7 bases from V and 3 bases from J, the junction contained 11 bases not matched to a gene. CDR1 is SGHTA, CDR2 FQGNSA, per germline. The CDR3 covers 15 residues. The CDR3, as DNA: TGTGCCAGCACCCGGGGGGGGGAAACACGCTACGAGCAGTACTTC. This translates into CASTRGGETRYEQYF.

The V call is TRBV9, the J call TRBJ2-2; 10 nucleotides match TRBD2. V lost 4 bases to trimming and J lost 1 base; unmatched junction nucleotides: 1. The CDR3 length is 15 residues. Germline lookup yields CDR1 SGDLS and CDR2 YYNGEE. DNA for the CDR3: TGTGCCAGCAGCCGGACTAGCGGGAACACCGGGGAGCTGTTTTTT. Residues: CASSRTSGNTGELFF.

This clone was counted a single time. The CDR3 DNA reads as TGTGCCAGCAGCTTCACTGGACTAGCCTACGAGCAGTACTTC. Protein product: CASSFTGLAYEQYF. V usage is TRBV5-6 and J usage is TRBJ2-7; 7 positions match TRBD2. This CDR3 has 14 amino acids. CDR1 and CDR2 (germline): SGHDT, YYEEEE. Unmatched junction bases numbered 4, after V lost 2 bases and J lost 2 bases.

The chain has TRBV5-6 and TRBJ2-2; D remains unclear. Trimming shortened V by 2 bases and J by 0 bases, and 8 bases separated the two germline ends. CDR3 length: 15 amino acids. CDR1 is SGHDT and CDR2 is YYEEEE in the germline V gene. The CDR3, as DNA: TGTGCCAGCAGCTTAGGGCAGACGAACACCGGGGAGCTGTTTTTT. As protein: CASSLGQTNTGELFF.

The rearrangement uses TRBV11-3 and TRBJ2-3; 9 bases align to TRBD1. This CDR3 contains 15 residues. The V and J ends lost 5 bases and 3 bases, in that order; junction bases with no gene match: 6. Looked up from germline, CDR1 is SGHNT and CDR2 is YENEEA. CDR3 sequence reads: CASSLGTGWTDTQYF. Written as DNA, the CDR3 is TGTGCCAGCAGCCTCGGGACAGGGTGGACAGATACGCAGTATTTT.

This clone is a singleton in its sample. The rearrangement joins TRBV5-4 to TRBJ2-3, with 8 bases aligning to TRBD2. In germline, CDR1 is SGHNT, CDR2 YYREEE (reference sequence). J lost 0 bases, V lost 3 bases, and 9 bases had no gene match. The CDR3 has 17 amino acids. The CDR3 here is CASSYMLRGASTDTQYF. CDR3 bases: TGTGCCAGCAGCTACATGTTGCGGGGGGCCAGCACAGATACGCAGTATTTT.

The V call is TRBV29-1, the J call TRBJ2-5; 7 nucleotides agree with TRBD1. The V gene end was trimmed by 6 bases and the J gene end by 4 bases; junction bases not matched to a gene: 5. The CDR3 is made up of 12 amino acids. CDR1 and CDR2 (germline): SQVTM, ANQGSEA. DNA for the CDR3: TGCAGCGTGCCACAGGGGCGAGAGACCCAGTACTTC. It translates to CSVPQGRETQYF.

The J gene is TRBJ1-2, the V gene TRBV19, with 9 positions matching TRBD1. V was clipped by 2 bases and J by 2 bases; unmatched bases: 6. The CDR3 runs 16 residues. The germline V gene has CDR1 LNHDA and CDR2 SQIVND (reference sequence). CDR3 loop: CASSITGGRGNYGYTF. The CDR3 nucleotides are TGTGCCAGTAGTATAACAGGGGGCCGGGGGAACTATGGCTACACCTTC.

J is TRBJ2-5 and V is TRBV19; 15 bases are shared with TRBD2. In germline, CDR1 is LNHDA, CDR2 SQIVND (reference sequence). With 9 bases clipped from V and 5 bases from J, the junction kept 10 bases outside the gene matches. The CDR3 loop spans 16 amino acids. The CDR3 DNA is TGTGCCAGCAGATCCGGACTAGCGGGGGGGCTGGAGACCCAGTACTTC. It translates to CASRSGLAGGLETQYF. Together with reference TRBV19 and TRBJ2-5, the CDR3 gives the full variable domain: DGGITQSPKYLFRKEGQNVTLSCEQNLNHDAMYWYRQDPGQGLRLIYYSQIVNDFQKGDIAEGYSVSREKKESFPLTVTSAQKNPTAFYLCASRSGLAGGLETQYFGPGTRLLVL.

The chain recombines TRBV28 with TRBJ2-7, with 8 bases that match TRBD2. CDR1 MDHEN and CDR2 SYDVKM come from the germline V gene. The length of the CDR3 is 12 residues. The V gene end was trimmed by 6 bases and the J gene end by 5 bases; junction bases not matched to a gene: 3. CDR3 protein: CASSPGRDEQYF. In DNA form, the CDR3 reads TGTGCCAGCAGCCCCGGGAGGGACGAGCAGTACTTC.

V usage is TRBV7-2 and J usage is TRBJ1-6; a possible D gene is TRBD1 (6 bases). The germline V and J ends were trimmed by 7 bases and 3 bases, with 16 bases remaining between them. Germline V gene lookup returns CDR1 SGHTA and CDR2 FQGNSA. The length of the CDR3 is 16 residues. The CDR3 protein is CASTLSGTLYNSPLHF. CDR3 bases: TGTGCCAGCACCCTGTCCGGGACACTCTATAATTCACCCCTCCACTTT.

The chain links TRBV7-2 to TRBJ1-2; D is possibly TRBD1 (6 bases). The V and J ends lost 11 bases and 6 bases respectively, with 16 bases between them. This CDR3 comprises 12 residues. Looked up from germline, CDR1 is SGHTA and CDR2 is FQGNSA. In DNA form, the CDR3 reads TGTGCCGGGGGGGGGCGATCCCATGGCTACACCTTC. Translating gives CAGGGRSHGYTF.

This rearrangement joins TRBV7-6 to TRBJ2-5; 14 nucleotides match TRBD2. Germline trimming cut 1 base from V and 0 bases from J; bases unmatched to any gene: 4. This CDR3 is 18 amino acids long. Germline V lookup: CDR1 SGHVS, CDR2 FNYEAQ. CDR3 amino acids: CASSLGLAGGPDQETQYF. CDR3 nucleotide sequence: TGTGCCAGCAGCTTAGGACTAGCGGGGGGGCCAGACCAAGAGACCCAGTACTTC.

The V gene is TRBV3-1 (or the pseudogene TRBV3-2), the J gene TRBJ1-4; D not certain. CDR1 LGHDT and CDR2 YNNKEL come from the germline V gene (reference sequence). CDR3 length equals 17 residues. V lost 1 base, J lost 0 bases, and 12 bases lay in between. The CDR3 loop is CASSQVTGYATNEKLFF. DNA of the CDR3: TGTGCCAGCAGCCAAGTTACCGGTTATGCAACTAATGAAAAACTGTTTTTT.

The J gene is TRBJ1-1, the V gene TRBV28; D might be TRBD1 (5 bases). Trimming cost V 7 bases and J 6 bases, with 24 bases left between them. From germline, CDR1 is MDHEN and CDR2 SYDVKM. The CDR3 extends over 16 amino acids. CDR3 sequence: CASIYRARTRDSEAFF. CDR3 nucleotide sequence: TGTGCCAGCATATATAGGGCCCGGACCAGGGACTCTGAAGCTTTCTTT.

This clone was recorded a few times. The CDR3 DNA follows: TGTGCCATCAGTGAGTCGGTTCAAATAGGGACTGAAGCTTTCTTT. Protein product: CAISESVQIGTEAFF. The chain couples TRBV10-3 to TRBJ1-1; D is unclear. V lost 0 bases to trimming and J lost 5 bases, with 13 bases between them. The V gene's germline CDR1 is ENHRY and CDR2 SYGVKD. The CDR3 runs 15 residues.

This sequence joins TRBV5-5 and TRBJ2-5, with 9 bases fitting TRBD1. The V gene end was trimmed by 4 bases and the J gene end by 1 base; junction bases not matched to a gene: 8. Germline loops: CDR1 SGHKS, CDR2 YYEKEE (reference sequence). The CDR3 has 16 residues. The CDR3 DNA reads TGTGCCAGCAGCGAGGGTGACAGGGGGTTCCAAGAGACCCAGTACTTC. It yields the protein CASSEGDRGFQETQYF.

The chain combines TRBV30 with TRBJ1-5, with D hard to call. This CDR3 is built from 14 residues. Germline CDR1 reads GTSNPN; CDR2 reads SVGIG (reference sequence). Trimming cost V 2 bases and J 0 bases, with 8 bases left between them. CDR3 sequence (DNA): TGTGCCTGGAGTTACAGTGATAGCAATCAGCCCCAGCATTTT. This encodes CAWSYSDSNQPQHF. The full variable domain, completed using reference TRBV30 and TRBJ1-5, is SQTIHQWPATLVQPVGSPLSLECTVEGTSNPNLYWYRQAAGRGLQLLFYSVGIGQISSEVPQNLSASRPQDRQFILSSKKLLLSDSGFYLCAWSYSDSNQPQHFGDGTRLSIL.

The CDR3 reads CASSLSSRITF. The CDR3 coding sequence is TGTGCCAGCAGTTTAAGTAGCAGAATCACCTTC. V gene TRBV12-3 or TRBV12-4 combines with J gene TRBJ1-2, with D unresolved. V was shortened by 2 bases and J by 13 bases, with 11 bases between the two germline ends. The CDR3 has 11 amino acids.

The V and J genes are TRBV20-1 and TRBJ2-3; TRBD2 is a possible D gene (6 bases). There are 15 residues in the CDR3. The V and J ends lost 3 bases and 0 bases respectively, with 13 bases between them. The germline gives CDR1 DFQATT, CDR2 SNEGSKA (reference sequence). In nucleotides, the CDR3 is TGCAGTGCTAGTCAAAGCGGGTTTAGCACAGATACGCAGTATTTT. Its translation is CSASQSGFSTDTQYF.

The V and J genes are TRBV5-1 and TRBJ1-1; perhaps TRBD1 as D (5 bases). V was trimmed by 0 bases and J by 1 base, leaving 10 bases between them. CDR1 is SGHRS and CDR2 is YFSETQ in the germline V gene. This CDR3 has 15 residues. The chain's CDR3 is CASSLGVTENTEAFF. The CDR3 coding sequence is TGCGCCAGCAGCTTGGGGGTGACAGAGAACACTGAAGCTTTCTTT.

The chain links TRBV6-5 to TRBJ2-5, with unresolved D. The CDR3 contains 12 residues. Germline CDR1 is MNHEY and CDR2 is SVGAGI. V was clipped by 0 bases and J by 7 bases, with 6 bases between them. The DNA of the CDR3 is TGTGCCAGCAGTTACTCGATAGCGACCCAGTACTTC. Translated, it gives CASSYSIATQYF.